Listed here is a single TCR beta chain. This sample is part of a study of cytomegalovirus exposure and HLA in healthy donors. Vbeta (60) and Jbeta (13) primers were used in the PCR. Assay used: immunoSEQ multiplex PCR; TCRdb lists only in-frame clones, some missing. The sample has 120,000 or so clones; 75% to 90% are singletons. The CDR3 contains 13 residues. Trimming removed 6 bases at V and 0 bases at J, with 9 bases between. Germline V gene sequence: CDR1 MNHEY, CDR2 SMNVEV (reference sequence). The V and J genes are TRBV27 and TRBJ2-7; D gene unclear. The receptor was isolated from a female donor in good health and CMV-seropositive. The sequencing sample was made of PBMCs. The CDR3 loop reads CASRTGSSYEQYF. In DNA form, the CDR3 reads TGTGCCAGCAGGACGGGTAGCTCCTACGAGCAGTACTTC.